The 15 T cell receptor beta chains presented below share a single source sample, sequenced in a study of blood T cells in healthy people across ages. Combining a sample-barcoded 5' primer with a J-beta primer mix, a second PCR ran for roughly 7 to 12 cycles. TCRdb re-analysed the 5' RACE reads in MiXCR, keeping a single row per CDR3 protein. Here the sample spans about 1.6 million distinct CDR3 sequences, roughly 32% being singletons. Sequenced sample: blood. Source of these receptors: a woman in her twenties or thirties in good health.

This clonotype appeared a few times. V usage is TRBV11-2 and J usage is TRBJ2-5; TRBD2 might be the D (7 bases). CDR3 length: 17 residues. Germline V CDR1 and CDR2: SGHAT, FQNNGV. The V end lost 5 bases, the J end lost 4 bases, and 23 bases lay between the germline ends. The DNA of the CDR3 is TGTGCCAGCAGCCCGCCTTTCGGTGCGGGGGCGCGAGAGACCCAGTACTTC. This gives the protein CASSPPFGAGARETQYF.

The chain couples TRBV30 to TRBJ2-6; perhaps TRBD1 as D (5 bases). The CDR3 is 15 residues long. V was pared by 1 base and J by 0 bases, with 7 bases between. Germline CDR1 is GTSNPN and CDR2 is SVGIG (reference sequence). This chain's CDR3 is CAWSAGYSGANVLTF. The CDR3 coding sequence is TGTGCCTGGAGTGCAGGGTACTCTGGGGCCAACGTCCTGACTTTC.

This clonotype came up many times. The chain links TRBV29-1 to TRBJ2-5; D is undetermined. The CDR3 length is 13 residues. CDR1 and CDR2 (germline): SQVTM, ANQGSEA. Between the trimmed V and J ends, which lost 0 bases and 5 bases, there was a span of 10 bases. The CDR3 region is CSVEEAVGETQYF. The CDR3 DNA sequence: TGCAGCGTTGAAGAGGCAGTGGGGGAGACCCAGTACTTC.

This clonotype has a handful of counts. V is TRBV6-1 and J is TRBJ1-2; D unclear. Germline V gene data show CDR1 as MNHNS and CDR2 as SASEGT. The CDR3 covers 12 residues. With 2 bases removed from V and 3 bases from J, the gap between germline ends came to 4 bases. CDR3 bases: TGTGCCAGCAGTGAATCTCACTATGGCTACACCTTC. It yields the protein CASSESHYGYTF.

The gene calls are TRBV4-2 and TRBJ2-7, with D possibly TRBD1 on 5 matching bases. Germline V gene lookup returns CDR1 LGHNA and CDR2 YNFKEQ. Trimming left V 8 bases short and J 9 bases short, with 20 bases between. The CDR3 totals 13 residues. CDR3 coding DNA: TGTGCCAGCGGCACCACTCAGGGAAGCGTGCAGTACTTC. It codes for CASGTTQGSVQYF.

This clonotype was observed a few times. The rearrangement joins TRBV6-1 to TRBJ1-5, with D uncertain. Per the germline V gene, CDR1 is MNHNS and CDR2 is SASEGT. The CDR3 runs 11 residues. V lost 3 bases and J 15 bases, leaving 12 bases between the germline ends. As DNA, the CDR3 is TGTGCCAGCAGTGACAAACGGACGGGGCATTTT. This gives the protein CASSDKRTGHF.

This clonotype was detected only once. The rearrangement joins TRBV29-1 to TRBJ1-1, with D perhaps TRBD1 (6 bases). The V and J ends lost 8 bases and 0 bases respectively, with 16 bases between them. The germline V gene has CDR1 SQVTM and CDR2 ANQGSEA. CDR3 length: 14 amino acids. In DNA form, the CDR3 reads TGCAGCTGTCGAGGGGGGCGTATGAACACTGAAGCTTTCTTT. Amino acid sequence: CSCRGGRMNTEAFF.

The chain couples TRBV28 to TRBJ2-4; D gene unclear. V lost 2 bases, J lost 0 bases, and 5 bases lay in between. Germline lookup yields CDR1 MDHEN and CDR2 SYDVKM. The CDR3 length is 14 residues. This CDR3 is CASSLRVAKNIQYF. The CDR3 DNA is TGTGCCAGCAGTTTACGGGTAGCCAAAAACATTCAGTACTTC.

Of note for this clonotype: The germline gene is not matched at one end of the junction; a read error may be the cause. This chain uses TRBV6-2 or TRBV6-3 with TRBJ2-5; D ambiguous. The germline V gene encodes CDR1 MNHEY and CDR2 SVGEGT. The CDR3 consists of 12 residues. CDR3 amino acids: CASRASGETRYF. CDR3 DNA: TGTGCCAGCAGGGCCTCTGGAGAGACCCGGTACTTC.

The sample holds a few counts of this clonotype. The rearrangement joins TRBV30 to TRBJ1-4; D not certain. V was clipped by 5 bases and J by 10 bases, with 14 bases between them. CDR1 is GTSNPN, CDR2 SVGIG, per germline (reference sequence). The CDR3 totals 12 residues. Here the CDR3 DNA reads TGTGCCTGGTCTCCGGGTTCGGGAAAACTGTTTTTT. It specifies CAWSPGSGKLFF.

This chain joins TRBV20-1 and TRBJ2-1, with D uncertain. The ends were cut back, 1 base at V and 3 bases at J, with 10 bases in the middle. The CDR3 is 14 residues long. Germline CDR1 and CDR2: DFQATT and SNEGSKA (reference sequence). DNA for the CDR3: TGCAGTGCTAGAGGTCGGGCCAACTACAATGAGCAGTTCTTC. This encodes CSARGRANYNEQFF.

This chain links TRBV20-1 with TRBJ1-2; TRBD1 might be the D (5 bases). Between the trimmed V and J ends, which lost 3 bases and 7 bases, there was a span of 9 bases. Germline CDR1 is DFQATT and CDR2 is SNEGSKA (reference sequence). The CDR3 sequence is 11 residues long. Here the CDR3 reads CSASGAPGYTF. The DNA of the CDR3 is TGCAGTGCTAGTGGGGCACCTGGCTACACCTTC.

The chain is built from TRBV4-1 and TRBJ2-1, with 10 positions matching TRBD2. CDR3 size: 16 residues. The V segment lost 4 bases and the J segment 10 bases; nucleotides outside the gene matches: 13. Germline V gene lookup returns CDR1 MGHRA and CDR2 YSYEKL. The CDR3 DNA sequence: TGCGCCAGCAGCCGGGGAAGCGGGAGGGCCCTGGGAGAGCAGTTCTTC. Encoded protein: CASSRGSGRALGEQFF.

J is TRBJ2-5 and V is TRBV15; 14 nucleotides match TRBD2. The V and J ends lost 3 bases and 2 bases, in that order; junction bases with no gene match: 5. Per germline, CDR1 LNHNV and CDR2 YYDKDF (reference sequence). The CDR3 is 17 residues long. In DNA, the CDR3 is TGTGCCACCAGCAGCGGGACTAGCGGGAGAGTACAAGAGACCCAGTACTTC. It translates to CATSSGTSGRVQETQYF.

The chain is built from TRBV6-1 and TRBJ1-5; perhaps TRBD1 as D (6 bases). The V and J ends lost 5 bases and 3 bases respectively, with 14 bases between them. The germline V gene has CDR1 MNHNS and CDR2 SASEGT. The CDR3 sequence is 15 residues long. Written as DNA, the CDR3 is TGTGCCAGCAGTTCTAGGACAGATTTCAATCAGCCCCAGCATTTT. This codes for CASSSRTDFNQPQHF.